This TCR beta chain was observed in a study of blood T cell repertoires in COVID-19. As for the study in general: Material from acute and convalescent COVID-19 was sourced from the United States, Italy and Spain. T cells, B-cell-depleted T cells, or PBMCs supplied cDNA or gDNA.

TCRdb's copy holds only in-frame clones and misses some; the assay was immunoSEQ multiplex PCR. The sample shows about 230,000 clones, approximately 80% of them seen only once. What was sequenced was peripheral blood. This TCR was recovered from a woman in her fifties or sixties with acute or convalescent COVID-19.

In nucleotides, the CDR3 is TGTGCCAGCAGTTACTCGAACAGAGCAGGAAACACCATATATTTT. Residues: CASSYSNRAGNTIYF. The J gene is TRBJ1-3, the V gene TRBV6-5; D remains ambiguous. Germline CDR1 MNHEY, CDR2 SVGAGI. The length of the CDR3 is 15 residues. V was shortened by 0 bases and J by 4 bases, with 10 bases between the two germline ends.